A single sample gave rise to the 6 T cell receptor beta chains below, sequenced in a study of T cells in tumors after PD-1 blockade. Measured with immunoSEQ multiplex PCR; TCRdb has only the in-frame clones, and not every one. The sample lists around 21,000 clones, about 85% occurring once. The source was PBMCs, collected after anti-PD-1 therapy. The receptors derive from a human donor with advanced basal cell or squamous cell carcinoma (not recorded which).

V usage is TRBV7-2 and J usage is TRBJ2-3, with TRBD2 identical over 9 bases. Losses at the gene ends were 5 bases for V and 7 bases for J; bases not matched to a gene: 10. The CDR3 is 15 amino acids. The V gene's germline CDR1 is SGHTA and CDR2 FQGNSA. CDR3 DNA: TGTGCCAGCAGCCAAGCGCTAGCGGGGACCCATACGCAGTATTTT. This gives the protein CASSQALAGTHTQYF.

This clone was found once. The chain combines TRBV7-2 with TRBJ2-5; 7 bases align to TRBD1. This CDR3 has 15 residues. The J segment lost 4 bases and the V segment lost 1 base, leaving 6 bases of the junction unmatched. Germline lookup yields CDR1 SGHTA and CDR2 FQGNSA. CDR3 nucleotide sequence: TGTGCCAGCAGCTTAGGTTACAGGGGACGAGAGACCCAGTACTTC. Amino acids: CASSLGYRGRETQYF.

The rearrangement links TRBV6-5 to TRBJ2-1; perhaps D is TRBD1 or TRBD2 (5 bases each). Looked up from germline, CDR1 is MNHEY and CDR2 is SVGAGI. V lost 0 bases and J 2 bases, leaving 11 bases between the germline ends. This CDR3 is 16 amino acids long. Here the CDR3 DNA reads TGTGCCAGCAGTTACTCAATCGGGACCCCCTACAATGAGCAGTTCTTC. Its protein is CASSYSIGTPYNEQFF.

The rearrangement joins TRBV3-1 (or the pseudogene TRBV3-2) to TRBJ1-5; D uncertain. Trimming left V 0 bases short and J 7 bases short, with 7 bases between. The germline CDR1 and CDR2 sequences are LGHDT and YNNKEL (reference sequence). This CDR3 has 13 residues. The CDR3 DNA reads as TGTGCCAGCAGCCAAGATTGGGAACAGCCCCAGCATTTT. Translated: CASSQDWEQPQHF.

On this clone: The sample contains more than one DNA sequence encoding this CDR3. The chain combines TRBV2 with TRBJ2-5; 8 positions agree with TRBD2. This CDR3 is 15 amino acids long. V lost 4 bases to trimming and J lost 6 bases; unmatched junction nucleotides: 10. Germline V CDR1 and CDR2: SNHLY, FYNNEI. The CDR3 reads CASSVREGWGQTQYF. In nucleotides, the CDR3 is TGTGCCAGCAGTGTCCGGGAGGGGTGGGGGCAGACCCAGTACTTC.

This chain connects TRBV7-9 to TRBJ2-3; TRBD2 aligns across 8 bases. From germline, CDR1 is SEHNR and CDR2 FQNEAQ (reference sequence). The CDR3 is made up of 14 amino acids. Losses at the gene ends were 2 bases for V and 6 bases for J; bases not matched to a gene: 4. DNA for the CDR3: TGTGCCAGCAGCTTACAGCGGGAGTTTGATACGCAGTATTTT. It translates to CASSLQREFDTQYF.